This T cell receptor beta chain was sequenced for a study of human T cells and chemical hapten exposure. Study outcomes and limitations: Expanded TCRs were compared with controls, and the expanded TCRs formed significantly more large CDR3 similarity clusters. No change in TCRs above 1 in 1000 frequency was produced by DPC sensitization. Counts of TCRs expanded at PT1 correlated positively with patch test score.

As to this clonotype: Its cognate antigen is unknown.

CDR3 length: 17 residues. Germline V gives CDR1 SGHTA, CDR2 FQGTGA. Unmatched junction bases numbered 8, after V lost 4 bases and J lost 7 bases. Attachment of unique molecular identifiers to individual cDNA molecules was performed in the library. TCRdb re-called the RACE reads with MiXCR, one entry per CDR3 protein. Of 110,000 to 150,000 distinct CDR3 sequences in the sample, 12% were seen once. Time point indicated: patch test 2, 6 weeks after DPC sensitization. Described treatment: therapeutic diphenylcyclopropenone sensitization with weekly scalp DPC. V and J are TRBV7-3 and TRBJ2-2; 14 bases are a match to TRBD2. The specimen was whole blood, collected in connection with sensitization to the hapten diphenylcyclopropenone (DPC). The clonotype was recovered from a woman in her forties or fifties with alopecia areata. Some clones in this sample may be carry-over from other donors' samples. In nucleotides, the CDR3 is TGTGCCAGCAGCTCCACCGGGACTAGCGGGAGATTCGGGGAGCTGTTTTTT. Its translation: CASSSTGTSGRFGELFF. Using reference TRBV7-3 and TRBJ2-2 for the parts outside the CDR3, the full variable domain is GAGVSQTPSNKVTEKGKYVELRCDPISGHTALYWYRQSLGQGPEFLIYFQGTGAADDSGLPNDRFFAVRPEGSVSTLKIQRTERGDSAVYLCASSSTGTSGRFGELFFGEGSRLTVL.